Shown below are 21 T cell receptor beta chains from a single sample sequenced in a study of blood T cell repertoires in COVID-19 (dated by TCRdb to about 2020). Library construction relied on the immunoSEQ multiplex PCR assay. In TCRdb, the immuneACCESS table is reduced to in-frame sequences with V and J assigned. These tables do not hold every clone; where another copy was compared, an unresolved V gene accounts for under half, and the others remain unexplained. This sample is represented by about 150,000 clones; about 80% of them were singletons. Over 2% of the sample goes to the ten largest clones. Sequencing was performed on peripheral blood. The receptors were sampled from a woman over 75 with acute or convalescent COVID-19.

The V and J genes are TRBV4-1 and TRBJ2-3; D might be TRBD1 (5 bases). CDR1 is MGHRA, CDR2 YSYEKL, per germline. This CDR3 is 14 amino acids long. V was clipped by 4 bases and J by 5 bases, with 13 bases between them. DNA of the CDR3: TGCGCCAGCAGCCGAATACCAGGGATAGATACGCAGTATTTT. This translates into CASSRIPGIDTQYF.

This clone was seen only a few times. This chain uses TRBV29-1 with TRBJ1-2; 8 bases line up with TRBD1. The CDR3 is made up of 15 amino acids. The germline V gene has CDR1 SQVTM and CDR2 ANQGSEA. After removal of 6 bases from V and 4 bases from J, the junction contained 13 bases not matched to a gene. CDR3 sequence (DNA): TGCAGCGTACACAAGCCACAGGGGGAAGGCTATGGCTACACCTTC. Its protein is CSVHKPQGEGYGYTF.

The CDR3 DNA follows: TGTGCCAGCAGCTTAGACAGGACCAGCTTAAGTGGCTACACCTTC. The encoded protein is CASSLDRTSLSGYTF. V and J are TRBV7-9 and TRBJ1-2, with D maybe TRBD1 (5 bases). V was trimmed by 1 base and J by 7 bases, leaving 16 bases between them. In germline, CDR1 is SEHNR, CDR2 FQNEAQ (reference sequence). This CDR3 region has 15 residues.

The CDR3 region is CASSNWITDGGEQYF. As DNA, the CDR3 is TGTGCCAGTAGTAATTGGATAACGGACGGGGGCGAGCAGTACTTC. The J gene is TRBJ2-7, the V gene TRBV19; the D gene is possibly TRBD2 (6 bases). The CDR3 contains 15 residues. Trimming took off 4 bases at V and 6 bases at J, with 19 bases between the two ends. The germline gives CDR1 LNHDA, CDR2 SQIVND (reference sequence). Full variable domain (rest looked up from reference TRBV19 and TRBJ2-7): DGGITQSPKYLFRKEGQNVTLSCEQNLNHDAMYWYRQDPGQGLRLIYYSQIVNDFQKGDIAEGYSVSREKKESFPLTVTSAQKNPTAFYLCASSNWITDGGEQYFGPGTRLTVT.

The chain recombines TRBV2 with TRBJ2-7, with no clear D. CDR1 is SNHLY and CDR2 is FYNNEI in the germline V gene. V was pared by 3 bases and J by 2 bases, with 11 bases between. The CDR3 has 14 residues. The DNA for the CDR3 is TGTGCCAGCAGTGATCTACTGCAGGCCTACGAGCAGTACTTC. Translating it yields CASSDLLQAYEQYF.

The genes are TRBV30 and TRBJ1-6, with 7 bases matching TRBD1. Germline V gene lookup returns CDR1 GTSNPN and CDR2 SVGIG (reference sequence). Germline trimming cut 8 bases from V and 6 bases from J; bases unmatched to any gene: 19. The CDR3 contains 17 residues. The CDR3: CALTASPGGLSNSPLHF. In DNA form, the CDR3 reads TGTGCCCTCACCGCGTCCCCAGGGGGGCTGAGTAATTCACCCCTCCACTTT. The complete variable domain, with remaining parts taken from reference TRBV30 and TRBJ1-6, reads SQTIHQWPATLVQPVGSPLSLECTVEGTSNPNLYWYRQAAGRGLQLLFYSVGIGQISSEVPQNLSASRPQDRQFILSSKKLLLSDSGFYLCALTASPGGLSNSPLHFGNGTRLTVT.

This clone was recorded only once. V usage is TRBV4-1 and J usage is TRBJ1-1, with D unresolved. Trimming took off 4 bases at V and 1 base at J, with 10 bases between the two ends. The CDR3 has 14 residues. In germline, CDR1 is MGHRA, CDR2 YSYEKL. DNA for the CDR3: TGCGCCAGCAGCCGCACGAACTGGAACACTGAAGCTTTCTTT. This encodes CASSRTNWNTEAFF.

The CDR3 region is CASRLPGFNTEAFF. CDR3 coding DNA: TGTGCCAGCAGGTTACCGGGATTTAACACTGAAGCTTTCTTT. The V call is TRBV6-5, the J call TRBJ1-1; no reliable D call. V shed 6 bases and J shed 2 bases, with 13 bases lying between them. The length of the CDR3 is 14 residues. From germline, CDR1 is MNHEY and CDR2 SVGAGI.

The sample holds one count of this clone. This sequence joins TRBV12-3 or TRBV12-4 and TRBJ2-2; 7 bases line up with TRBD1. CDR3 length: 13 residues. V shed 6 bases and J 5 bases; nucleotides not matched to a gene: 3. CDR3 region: CASSIRGTGELFF. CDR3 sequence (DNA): TGTGCCAGCAGCATCAGGGGGACCGGGGAGCTGTTTTTT.

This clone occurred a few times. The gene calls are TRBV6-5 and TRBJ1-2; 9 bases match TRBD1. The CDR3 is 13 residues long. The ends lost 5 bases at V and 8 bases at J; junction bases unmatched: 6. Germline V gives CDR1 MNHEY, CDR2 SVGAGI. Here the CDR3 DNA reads TGTGCCAGCAGTATCACAGGGGGCAAAGGCTACACCTTC. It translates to CASSITGGKGYTF.

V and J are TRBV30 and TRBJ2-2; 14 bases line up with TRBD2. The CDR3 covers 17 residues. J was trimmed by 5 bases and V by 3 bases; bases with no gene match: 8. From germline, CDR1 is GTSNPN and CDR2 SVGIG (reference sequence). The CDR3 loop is CAWSPGTSGRVTGELFF. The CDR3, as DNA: TGTGCCTGGAGCCCCGGGACTAGCGGGAGAGTAACCGGGGAGCTGTTTTTT.

The CDR3 reads CAIVDRLNQPQHF. As DNA, the CDR3 is TGTGCCATCGTAGACAGGTTAAATCAGCCCCAGCATTTT. The chain carries TRBV10-3 and TRBJ1-5; tentative D call: TRBD1 (6 bases). The CDR3 sequence is 13 residues long. The germline V gene encodes CDR1 ENHRY and CDR2 SYGVKD. With 8 bases removed from V and 4 bases from J, the gap between germline ends came to 12 bases.

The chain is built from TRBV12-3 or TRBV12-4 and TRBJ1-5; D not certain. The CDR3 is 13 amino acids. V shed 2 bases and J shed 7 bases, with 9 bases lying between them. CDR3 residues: CASSLTGMQPQHF. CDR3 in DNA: TGTGCCAGCAGTTTAACGGGGATGCAGCCCCAGCATTTT.

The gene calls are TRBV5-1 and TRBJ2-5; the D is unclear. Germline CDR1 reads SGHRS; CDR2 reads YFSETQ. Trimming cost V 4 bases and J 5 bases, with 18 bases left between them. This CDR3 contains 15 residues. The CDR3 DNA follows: TGCGCCAGCAGCCTTCAACCTGGCCCTCAGGAGACCCAGTACTTC. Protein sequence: CASSLQPGPQETQYF.

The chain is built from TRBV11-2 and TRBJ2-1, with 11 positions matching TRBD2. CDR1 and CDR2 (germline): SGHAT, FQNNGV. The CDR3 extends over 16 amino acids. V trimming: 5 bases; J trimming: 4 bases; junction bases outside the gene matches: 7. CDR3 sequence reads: CASSPRGTSGYNEQFF. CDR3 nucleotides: TGTGCCAGCAGCCCCAGAGGGACTAGCGGTTACAATGAGCAGTTCTTC.

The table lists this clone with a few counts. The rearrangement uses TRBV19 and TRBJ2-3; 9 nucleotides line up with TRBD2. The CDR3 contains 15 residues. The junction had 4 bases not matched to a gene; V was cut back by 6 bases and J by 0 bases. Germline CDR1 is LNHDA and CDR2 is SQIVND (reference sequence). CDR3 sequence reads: CASRETSGSTDTQYF. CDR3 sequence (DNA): TGTGCCAGTAGGGAGACTAGCGGAAGCACAGATACGCAGTATTTT.

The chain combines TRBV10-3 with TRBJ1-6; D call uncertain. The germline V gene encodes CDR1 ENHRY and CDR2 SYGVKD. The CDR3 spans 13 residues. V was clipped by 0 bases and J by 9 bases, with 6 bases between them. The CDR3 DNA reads TGTGCCATCAGTGAGTCGAGGGTTTCACCCCTCCACTTT. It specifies CAISESRVSPLHF.

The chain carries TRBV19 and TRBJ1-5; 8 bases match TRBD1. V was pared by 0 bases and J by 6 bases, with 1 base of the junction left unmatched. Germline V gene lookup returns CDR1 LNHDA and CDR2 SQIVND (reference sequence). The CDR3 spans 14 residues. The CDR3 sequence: CASSIDTGGQPQHF. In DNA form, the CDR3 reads TGTGCCAGTAGTATAGATACAGGGGGTCAGCCCCAGCATTTT. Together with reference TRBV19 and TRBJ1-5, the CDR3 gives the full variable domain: DGGITQSPKYLFRKEGQNVTLSCEQNLNHDAMYWYRQDPGQGLRLIYYSQIVNDFQKGDIAEGYSVSREKKESFPLTVTSAQKNPTAFYLCASSIDTGGQPQHFGDGTRLSIL.

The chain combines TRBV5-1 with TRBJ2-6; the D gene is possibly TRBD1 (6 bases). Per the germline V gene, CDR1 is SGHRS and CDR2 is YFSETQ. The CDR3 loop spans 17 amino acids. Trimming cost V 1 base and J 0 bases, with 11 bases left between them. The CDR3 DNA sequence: TGCGCCAGCAGCTTGATGGCAGGGGTCTCTGGGGCCAACGTCCTGACTTTC. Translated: CASSLMAGVSGANVLTF.

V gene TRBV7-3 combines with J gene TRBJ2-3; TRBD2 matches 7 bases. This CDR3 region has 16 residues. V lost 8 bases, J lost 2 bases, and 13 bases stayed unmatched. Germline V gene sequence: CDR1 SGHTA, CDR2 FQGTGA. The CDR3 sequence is CASSLMGGGPTDTQYF. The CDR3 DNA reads TGTGCCAGCTCCCTCATGGGGGGGGGACCCACAGATACGCAGTATTTT.

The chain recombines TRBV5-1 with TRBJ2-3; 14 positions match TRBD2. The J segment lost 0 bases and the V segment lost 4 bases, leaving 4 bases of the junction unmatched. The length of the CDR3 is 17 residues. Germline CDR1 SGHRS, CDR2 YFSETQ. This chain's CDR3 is CASSPRLAGGSTDTQYF. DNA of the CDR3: TGCGCCAGCAGCCCAAGACTAGCGGGGGGGAGCACAGATACGCAGTATTTT.